This T cell receptor beta chain derives from a study of blood T cell repertoires in COVID-19. This clone showed up just once. This CDR3 region has 13 residues. In germline, CDR1 is SQVTM, CDR2 ANQGSEA. Deletions cut 0 bases from V and 8 bases from J, with 13 bases between. Produced via immunoSEQ multiplex PCR; TCRdb's table is partial and in-frame only. The profile shows 35,000 to 50,000 clones, about four fifths of them singletons. The sequence derives from a woman in her sixties or seventies with acute or convalescent COVID-19. J is TRBJ1-2 and V is TRBV29-1; TRBD1 is a possible D gene (5 bases). Sequenced input: peripheral blood. This CDR3 reads CSVEDQGNGGYTF. As DNA, the CDR3 is TGCAGCGTTGAAGATCAGGGAAATGGGGGCTACACCTTC.